These T cell receptor beta chains were read from a single sample in a study of a mutant IDH1 vaccine in newly diagnosed glioma. Their specific antigens are unknown. The protocol was immunoSEQ multiplex PCR, while the TCRdb copy is restricted to in-frame clones and leaves out a portion. The sample has about 69,000 clones; more than 85% are singletons. The input for sequencing was PBMCs, taken from a glioma patient whose treatment included an IDH1 peptide vaccine. These receptors were obtained from a man in his thirties or forties with glioma. Each CDR3 is given with its conserved first and last residue. The order of the fields is D gene, V gene, clone size, J gene, CDR3 protein, CDR3 DNA. D genes are given only for firm matches. Clone size is stated in some rows and not others, as once, few, many or a class when expanded.

.	TRBV19	.	TRBJ1-1	CASSMKGERAFF	TGTGCCAGTAGTATGAAGGGGGAGCGGGCTTTCTTT
TRBD2	TRBV5-5	.	TRBJ2-7	CASSLVLAGGNYEQYF	TGTGCCAGCAGCTTGGTACTAGCGGGGGGGAACTACGAGCAGTACTTC
TRBD2	TRBV18	.	TRBJ2-5	CASSLSAMASGSPLQETQYF	TGTGCCAGCTCACTCTCAGCTATGGCTAGCGGGAGCCCACTTCAAGAGACCCAGTACTTC
.	TRBV2	.	TRBJ2-7	CASSLRPDRTKQYF	TGTGCCAGCAGTCTCCGGCCCGACAGGACGAAGCAGTACTTC
.	TRBV28	.	TRBJ1-5	CASSPVGFDQPQHF	TGTGCCAGCAGCCCCGTAGGGTTCGATCAGCCCCAGCATTTT
.	TRBV2	.	TRBJ2-7	CASRGVVQYF	TGTGCCAGCAGGGGGGTGGTGCAGTACTTC
.	TRBV6-6	.	TRBJ1-2	CASSLTDYDQYGYTF	TGTGCCAGCAGCCTTACTGATTATGACCAGTATGGCTACACCTTC
.	TRBV18	.	TRBJ2-7	CASSPGTTSYEQYF	TGTGCCAGCTCACCAGGAACGACGTCCTACGAGCAGTACTTC
TRBD1	TRBV4-2	.	TRBJ1-4	CASSLRQGKLFF	TGTGCCAGCAGCCTTCGACAGGGGAAACTGTTTTTT
.	TRBV5-1	.	TRBJ1-2	CASSGGQISGGYTF	TGCGCCAGCAGCGGAGGACAGATCAGTGGGGGCTACACCTTC
.	TRBV5-6	.	TRBJ1-1	CASSLKSYTEAFF	TGTGCCAGCAGCTTGAAGTCTTACACTGAAGCTTTCTTT
TRBD1	TRBV29-1	.	TRBJ1-1	CSVEMGPGGETEAFF	TGCAGCGTTGAAATGGGGCCAGGGGGAGAAACTGAAGCTTTCTTT
.	TRBV18	.	TRBJ1-4	CASSPSGTANEKLFF	TGTGCCAGCTCACCCTCCGGGACTGCTAATGAAAAACTGTTTTTT
.	TRBV30	.	TRBJ1-1	CAWNQGTEAFF	TGTGCCTGGAACCAGGGTACTGAAGCTTTCTTT
TRBD1	TRBV18	once	TRBJ2-3	CASSRTGGTDTQYF	TGTGCCAGCTCCCGGACAGGGGGCACAGATACGCAGTATTTT